This TCR beta chain was recovered during a study of immune evolution from preneoplasia to lung adenocarcinoma. V lost 10 bases to trimming and J lost 9 bases; unmatched junction nucleotides: 15. This CDR3 comprises 15 residues. Germline loops: CDR1 LNHDA, CDR2 SQIVND (reference sequence). TCRdb keeps only in-frame clones here, not all; method: immunoSEQ multiplex PCR. Of some 5,500 clones listed, around 88% are singletons. Each case's diagnosis was confirmed by two pathologists on H&E. V usage is TRBV19 and J usage is TRBJ2-1; 10 nucleotides line up with TRBD2. This receptor was obtained from a person aged 50-70 years with lung adenocarcinoma. What was sequenced was FFPE invasive lung adenocarcinoma tissue. The CDR3 DNA follows: TGTGCCACGTCACCAGGCATTAGCGGGGGGTCTGAGCAGTTCTTC. Protein sequence: CATSPGISGGSEQFF. Full variable domain (missing parts from reference TRBV19 and TRBJ2-1): DGGITQSPKYLFRKEGQNVTLSCEQNLNHDAMYWYRQDPGQGLRLIYYSQIVNDFQKGDIAEGYSVSREKKESFPLTVTSAQKNPTAFYLCATSPGISGGSEQFFGPGTRLTVL.